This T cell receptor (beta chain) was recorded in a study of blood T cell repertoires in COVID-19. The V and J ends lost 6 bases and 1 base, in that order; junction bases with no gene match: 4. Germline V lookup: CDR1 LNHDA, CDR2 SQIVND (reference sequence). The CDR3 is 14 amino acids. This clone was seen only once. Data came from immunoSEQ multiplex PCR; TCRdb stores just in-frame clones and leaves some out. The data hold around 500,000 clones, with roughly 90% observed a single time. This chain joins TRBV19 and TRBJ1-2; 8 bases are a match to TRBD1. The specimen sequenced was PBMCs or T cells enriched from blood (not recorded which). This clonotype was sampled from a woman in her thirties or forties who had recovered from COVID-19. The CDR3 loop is CASSLTGVNYGYTF. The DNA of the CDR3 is TGTGCCAGTAGCCTGACAGGGGTTAACTATGGCTACACCTTC.